A single sample gave rise to the 29 T cell receptor beta chains below, sequenced in a study of T cells after yellow fever vaccination. From the 5' RACE reads, TCRdb called clonotypes with MiXCR, one entry per CDR3 protein. The data show roughly 320,000 distinct CDR3 sequences, roughly 10% seen once. This sample comprised CD4+ T cells sorted from PBMCs, obtained 45 days after the yellow fever booster vaccination. The receptors originated from a man aged 18 to 30 who received the YFV17D yellow fever vaccine.

In its sample, this clonotype was seen a few times. This chain joins TRBV25-1 and TRBJ1-2; no reliable D call. V was pared by 0 bases and J by 2 bases, with 4 bases between. The CDR3 loop spans 13 amino acids. Germline V gives CDR1 MGHDK, CDR2 SYGVNS. DNA of the CDR3: TGTGCCAGCAGTGAATACGGGAACTATGGCTACACCTTC. Amino acids: CASSEYGNYGYTF.

This clonotype occurred a few times. The J gene is TRBJ2-3, the V gene TRBV4-2; 7 nucleotides align to TRBD1. Per the germline V gene, CDR1 is LGHNA and CDR2 is YNFKEQ. This CDR3 contains 17 residues. V was pared by 4 bases and J by 3 bases, with 13 bases of the junction left unmatched. CDR3 protein: CASSLFTGARSTDTQYF. For the CDR3, the DNA is TGTGCCAGCAGCCTATTTACAGGGGCTCGGTCGACAGATACGCAGTATTTT.

This clonotype was picked up a small number of times. The chain employs TRBV7-8 and TRBJ2-3; perhaps D is TRBD1 or TRBD2 (6 bases each). CDR3 length: 16 amino acids. Germline V gene lookup returns CDR1 SGHVS and CDR2 FQNEAQ. Trimming removed 7 bases from V and 0 bases from J, with 17 bases in between. The CDR3 spells CASTSGGGFSTDTQYF. In nucleotides, the CDR3 is TGTGCCAGCACATCCGGAGGGGGATTTAGCACAGATACGCAGTATTTT.

This clonotype was detected only a few times. The chain combines TRBV4-3 with TRBJ2-7; TRBD1 might be the D (5 bases). Per the germline V gene, CDR1 is LGHNA and CDR2 is YSLEER. V was trimmed by 1 base and J by 3 bases, leaving 13 bases between them. CDR3 length: 15 residues. The CDR3 spells CASSQGTGANYEQYF. The CDR3 nucleotides are TGCGCCAGCAGCCAAGGTACAGGAGCTAACTACGAGCAGTACTTC.

This clonotype was seen more than once but under ten times. The chain is built from TRBV4-2 and TRBJ1-4; a weak D match, TRBD1 (5 bases). CDR1 and CDR2 from the germline V gene are LGHNA and YNFKEQ. Trimming removed 3 bases from V and 2 bases from J, with 10 bases in between. The CDR3 is made up of 15 amino acids. In DNA form, the CDR3 reads TGTGCCAGCAGCCAGGAGACAGCCACTAATGAAAAACTGTTTTTT. It is translated as CASSQETATNEKLFF.

With regard to this clonotype: A much larger clone differs by one base, so this may be a read error. V is TRBV12-3 or TRBV12-4 and J is TRBJ2-5; tentative D call: TRBD2 (5 bases). The V and J ends lost 1 base and 4 bases respectively, with 16 bases between them. The CDR3 loop spans 16 amino acids. This CDR3 is CASSLGDGLEAETQYF. The CDR3 nucleotides are TGTGCCAGCAGTTTAGGTGATGGATTGGAGGCAGAGACCCAGTACTTC.

This clonotype was detected many times. The rearrangement joins TRBV15 to TRBJ1-5; 9 positions agree with TRBD1. Trimming removed 1 base from V and 3 bases from J; junction bases left unmatched: 13. Germline loops: CDR1 LNHNV, CDR2 YYDKDF (reference sequence). CDR3 size: 19 residues. For the CDR3, the DNA is TGTGCCACCAGCAGAGGACAGGGGGAGATTAATCCTCCCAATCAGCCCCAGCATTTT. Protein: CATSRGQGEINPPNQPQHF.

This clonotype has a count of ten or more. The rearrangement links TRBV2 to TRBJ2-1; 8 bases align to TRBD2. Trimming removed 0 bases from V and 10 bases from J; junction bases left unmatched: 11. This CDR3 is 16 amino acids long. CDR1 is SNHLY, CDR2 FYNNEI, per germline. In nucleotides, the CDR3 is TGTGCCAGCAGTGAAGCTGGAACTAGCGGTCCTAGGGAGCAGTTCTTC. As protein: CASSEAGTSGPREQFF.

The chain couples TRBV4-1 to TRBJ1-2, with D possibly TRBD1 on 5 matching bases. This CDR3 has 15 residues. V lost 0 bases and J 4 bases, leaving 12 bases between the germline ends. Germline V CDR1 and CDR2: MGHRA, YSYEKL. The chain's CDR3 is CASSQDAAGTYGYTF. CDR3 sequence (DNA): TGCGCCAGCAGCCAAGATGCGGCGGGGACCTATGGCTACACCTTC.

The chain combines TRBV4-2 with TRBJ2-3; 10 nucleotides match TRBD1. Looked up from germline, CDR1 is LGHNA and CDR2 is YNFKEQ. After removal of 1 base from V and 0 bases from J, the junction contained 1 base not matched to a gene. This CDR3 is built from 16 residues. The CDR3 DNA reads as TGTGCCAGCAGCCAAGCGGGACAGGGGAGCACAGATACGCAGTATTTT. The encoded protein is CASSQAGQGSTDTQYF.

The chain couples TRBV6-5 to TRBJ2-1; D is possibly TRBD2 (5 bases). The V and J ends lost 5 bases and 3 bases respectively, with 8 bases between them. The CDR3 has 13 amino acids. Looked up from germline, CDR1 is MNHEY and CDR2 is SVGAGI. The CDR3 region is CASSPDFYNEQFF. CDR3 DNA: TGTGCCAGCAGTCCGGACTTCTACAATGAGCAGTTCTTC.

The chain carries TRBV19 and TRBJ1-2; 9 nucleotides line up with TRBD1. Germline assignment: CDR1 LNHDA and CDR2 SQIVND (reference sequence). The CDR3 contains 16 residues. J lost 5 bases, V lost 7 bases, and 14 bases had no gene match. CDR3: CASTNGQGTGGYGYTF. CDR3 nucleotide sequence: TGTGCCAGTACAAACGGACAGGGGACGGGAGGTTATGGCTACACCTTC. Drawing the rest from reference TRBV19 and TRBJ1-2, the complete variable domain is DGGITQSPKYLFRKEGQNVTLSCEQNLNHDAMYWYRQDPGQGLRLIYYSQIVNDFQKGDIAEGYSVSREKKESFPLTVTSAQKNPTAFYLCASTNGQGTGGYGYTFGSGTRLTVV.

The chain links TRBV7-6 to TRBJ1-5, with D possibly TRBD1 on 5 matching bases. This CDR3 has 15 residues. V was trimmed by 8 bases and J by 3 bases, leaving 17 bases between them. CDR1 is SGHVS and CDR2 is FNYEAQ in the germline V gene. As DNA, the CDR3 is TGTGCCAGCGCTCCCGTACCAGGGATCAATCAGCCCCAGCATTTT. Translating it yields CASAPVPGINQPQHF.

The chain joins TRBV6-5 to TRBJ1-2; no firm D call. Germline values: CDR1 MNHEY, CDR2 SVGAGI. CDR3 length: 15 residues. Trimming shortened V by 0 bases and J by 0 bases, and 8 bases separated the two germline ends. CDR3 loop: CASSYSALANYGYTF. DNA of the CDR3: TGTGCCAGCAGTTACTCAGCCCTCGCTAACTATGGCTACACCTTC.

This chain links TRBV20-1 with TRBJ2-1; perhaps TRBD1 as D (5 bases). The CDR3 extends over 14 amino acids. Germline V CDR1 and CDR2: DFQATT, SNEGSKA (reference sequence). Trimming removed 1 base from V and 5 bases from J, with 12 bases in between. The CDR3 DNA reads TGCAGTGCTAGAGTCAGGGCCACAAACAATGAGCAGTTCTTC. It is translated as CSARVRATNNEQFF.

This clonotype has ten or more counts. The chain joins TRBV3-2 to TRBJ1-1. TRBV3-2 is annotated as a pseudogene. The CDR3 length is 12 residues. CDR3 in amino acids: CASVGMNTEAFF. Here the CDR3 DNA reads TGTGCCAGCGTCGGAATGAACACTGAAGCTTTCTTT.

At least ten counts were recorded for this clonotype. This chain uses TRBV6-2 or TRBV6-3 with TRBJ1-2; 8 nucleotides agree with TRBD1. The CDR3 contains 12 residues. V shed 8 bases and J 5 bases; nucleotides not matched to a gene: 4. Germline values: CDR1 MNHEY, CDR2 SVGEGT. CDR3 DNA sequence: TGTGCCAGCGAGGGACAGGTTTATGGCTACACCTTC. Translating gives CASEGQVYGYTF.

The chain carries TRBV6-5 and TRBJ1-3; D remains ambiguous. Per the germline V gene, CDR1 is MNHEY and CDR2 is SVGAGI. V lost 7 bases to trimming and J lost 0 bases, with 13 bases between them. The CDR3 runs to 15 residues. CDR3 residues: CASTLAADSGNTIYF. The CDR3 DNA follows: TGTGCCAGCACCCTCGCAGCCGACTCTGGAAACACCATATATTTT.

This clonotype has just a few counts. This sequence joins TRBV7-2 and TRBJ2-3; TRBD2 might be the D (7 bases). Germline loops: CDR1 SGHTA, CDR2 FQGNSA. Trimming took 2 bases from V and 2 from J, leaving 17 bases between them. The CDR3 runs to 17 residues. The DNA for the CDR3 is TGTGCCAGCAGCTTAAGGGGGGGGCTCCCCCTCACAGATACGCAGTATTTT. It yields the protein CASSLRGGLPLTDTQYF.

This clonotype was counted between two and nine times. V usage is TRBV12-3 or TRBV12-4 and J usage is TRBJ1-2, with D unresolved. With 5 bases removed from V and 4 bases from J, the gap between germline ends came to 11 bases. This CDR3 has 13 amino acids. The CDR3 sequence: CASSQSGVYGYTF. The CDR3 DNA sequence: TGTGCCAGCAGTCAATCCGGGGTCTATGGCTACACCTTC.

This clonotype was found a few times. This sequence joins TRBV10-3 and TRBJ2-5; D unclear. This CDR3 spans 14 amino acids. Trimming removed 0 bases from V and 1 base from J, with 6 bases in between. The germline gives CDR1 ENHRY, CDR2 SYGVKD. The CDR3 DNA reads TGTGCCATCAGTGAGTCGACGGTCCAAGAGACCCAGTACTTC. The encoded protein is CAISESTVQETQYF.

The sample holds many counts of this clonotype. The CDR3 reads CASSLRTGNGYTF. For the CDR3, the DNA is TGTGCCAGCAGCCTTCGGACAGGGAATGGCTACACCTTC. The chain links TRBV7-9 to TRBJ1-2; 8 bases fit TRBD1. CDR1 and CDR2 (germline): SEHNR, FQNEAQ (reference sequence). This CDR3 region has 13 residues. V was pared by 5 bases and J by 6 bases, with 5 bases of the junction left unmatched.

This clonotype was detected only a few times. This sequence joins TRBV7-8 and TRBJ2-7; D gene unclear. CDR1 is SGHVS, CDR2 FQNEAQ, per germline. The CDR3 totals 13 residues. The germline V and J ends were trimmed by 2 bases and 12 bases, with 17 bases remaining between them. CDR3 amino acids: CASSLPSSRAAYF. CDR3 nucleotide sequence: TGTGCCAGCAGCTTACCCTCTTCTAGGGCAGCGTACTTC.

The gene calls are TRBV7-2 and TRBJ1-4, with no clear D. V shed 8 bases and J shed 5 bases, with 12 bases lying between them. The germline V gene has CDR1 SGHTA and CDR2 FQGNSA. This CDR3 comprises 13 residues. CDR3 bases: TGTGCCAGCCAAAGCCGCGGCAATGAAAAACTGTTTTTT. The encoded protein is CASQSRGNEKLFF.

This clonotype has ten or more counts. The chain links TRBV28 to TRBJ2-3; D perhaps matches TRBD1 (5 bases). V lost 3 bases and J lost 11, with 12 bases in between. The CDR3 has 12 residues. CDR1 and CDR2 from the germline V gene are MDHEN and SYDVKM. The CDR3 DNA reads TGTGCCAGCAGTTTCCGCCCAGGGTGGCAGTATTTT. This sequence encodes CASSFRPGWQYF.

This chain uses TRBV30 with TRBJ2-6; D remains unclear. Trimming took off 2 bases at V and 2 bases at J, with 7 bases between the two ends. The CDR3 runs to 14 residues. Germline CDR1 is GTSNPN and CDR2 is SVGIG (reference sequence). The CDR3 protein is CAWSFSAGANVLTF. The CDR3 coding sequence is TGTGCCTGGAGTTTCTCTGCTGGGGCCAACGTCCTGACTTTC.

In this sample, this clonotype turned up a few times. The chain recombines TRBV6-2 or TRBV6-3 with TRBJ1-5; 7 bases are shared with TRBD1. V lost 2 bases to trimming and J lost 0 bases; unmatched junction nucleotides: 10. The CDR3 sequence is 18 residues long. Germline CDR1 reads MNHEY; CDR2 reads SVGEGT. In DNA form, the CDR3 reads TGTGCCAGCAGTTACCCACGGGACAGCCCATATAGCAATCAGCCCCAGCATTTT. Translated: CASSYPRDSPYSNQPQHF.

CDR3 region: CASSYSSTRGELDNIQYF. As DNA, the CDR3 is TGTGCCAGCAGTTACTCTTCCACCCGGGGGGAGTTAGACAACATTCAGTACTTC. The chain recombines TRBV6-2 or TRBV6-3 with TRBJ2-4; 7 bases are a match to TRBD2. The CDR3 is 18 residues long. Per germline, CDR1 MNHEY and CDR2 SVGEGT. The junction had 15 bases not matched to a gene; V was cut back by 0 bases and J by 7 bases.

This clonotype was seen a few times. J is TRBJ1-1 and V is TRBV3-1; TRBD1 might be the D (6 bases). Trimming cost V 5 bases and J 8 bases, with 18 bases left between them. This CDR3 contains 14 residues. The V gene's germline CDR1 is LGHDT and CDR2 YNNKEL (reference sequence). Written as DNA, the CDR3 is TGTGCCAGCAGCTATAATAATTTCAGGGGAGAAGCTTTCTTT. It encodes CASSYNNFRGEAFF.